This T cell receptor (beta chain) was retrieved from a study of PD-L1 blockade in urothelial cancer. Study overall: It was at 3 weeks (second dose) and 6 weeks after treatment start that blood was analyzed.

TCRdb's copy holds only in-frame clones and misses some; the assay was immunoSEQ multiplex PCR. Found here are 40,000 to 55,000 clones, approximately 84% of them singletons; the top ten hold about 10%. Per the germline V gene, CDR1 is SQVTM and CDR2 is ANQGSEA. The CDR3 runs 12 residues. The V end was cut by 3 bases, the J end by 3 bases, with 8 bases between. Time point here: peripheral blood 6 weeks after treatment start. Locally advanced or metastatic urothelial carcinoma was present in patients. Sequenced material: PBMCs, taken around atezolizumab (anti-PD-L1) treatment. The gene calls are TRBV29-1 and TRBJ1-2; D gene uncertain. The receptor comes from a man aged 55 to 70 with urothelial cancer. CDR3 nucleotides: TGCAGCGTTGATCCGGGGTACTATGGCTACACCTTC. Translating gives CSVDPGYYGYTF.